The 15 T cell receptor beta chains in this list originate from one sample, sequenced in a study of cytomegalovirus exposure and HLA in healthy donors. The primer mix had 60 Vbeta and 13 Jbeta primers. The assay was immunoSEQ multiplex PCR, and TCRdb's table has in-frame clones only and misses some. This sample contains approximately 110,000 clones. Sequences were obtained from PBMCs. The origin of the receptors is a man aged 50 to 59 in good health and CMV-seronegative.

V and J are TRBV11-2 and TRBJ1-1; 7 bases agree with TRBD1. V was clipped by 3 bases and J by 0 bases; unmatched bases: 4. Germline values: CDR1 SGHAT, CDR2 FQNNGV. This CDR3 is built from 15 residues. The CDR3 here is CASSFRDSMNTEAFF. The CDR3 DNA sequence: TGTGCCAGCAGCTTCCGGGACAGCATGAACACTGAAGCTTTCTTT.

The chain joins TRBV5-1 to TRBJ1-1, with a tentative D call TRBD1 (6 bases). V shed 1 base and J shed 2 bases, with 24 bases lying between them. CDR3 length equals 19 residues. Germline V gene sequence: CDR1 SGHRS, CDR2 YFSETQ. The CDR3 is CASSLSSDRTLGPNTEAFF. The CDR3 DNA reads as TGCGCCAGCAGCTTGAGTAGCGACAGGACTTTAGGTCCTAACACTGAAGCTTTCTTT. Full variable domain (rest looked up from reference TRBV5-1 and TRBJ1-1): KAGVTQTPRYLIKTRGQQVTLSCSPISGHRSVSWYQQTPGQGLQFLFEYFSETQRNKGNFPGRFSGRQFSNSRSEMNVSTLELGDSALYLCASSLSSDRTLGPNTEAFFGQGTRLTVV.

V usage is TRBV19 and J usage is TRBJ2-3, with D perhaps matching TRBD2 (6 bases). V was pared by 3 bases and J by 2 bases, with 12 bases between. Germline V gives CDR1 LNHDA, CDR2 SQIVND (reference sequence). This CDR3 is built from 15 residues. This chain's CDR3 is CASSIMAGLTDTQYF. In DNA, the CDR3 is TGTGCCAGTAGTATCATGGCGGGGCTCACAGATACGCAGTATTTT.

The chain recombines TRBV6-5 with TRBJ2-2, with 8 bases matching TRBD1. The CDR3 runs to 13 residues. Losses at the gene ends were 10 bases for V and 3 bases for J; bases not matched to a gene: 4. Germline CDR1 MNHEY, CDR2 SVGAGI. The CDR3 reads CATRTGHTGELFF. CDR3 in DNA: TGTGCCACCAGGACAGGGCACACCGGGGAGCTGTTTTTT.

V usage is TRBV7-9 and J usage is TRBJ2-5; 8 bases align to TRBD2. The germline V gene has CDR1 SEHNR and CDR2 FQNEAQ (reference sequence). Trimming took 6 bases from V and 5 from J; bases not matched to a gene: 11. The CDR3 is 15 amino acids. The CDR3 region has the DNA TGTGCCAGCAGTCCTTGGCGGGGGGCGGAGGAGACCCAGTACTTC. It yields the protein CASSPWRGAEETQYF.

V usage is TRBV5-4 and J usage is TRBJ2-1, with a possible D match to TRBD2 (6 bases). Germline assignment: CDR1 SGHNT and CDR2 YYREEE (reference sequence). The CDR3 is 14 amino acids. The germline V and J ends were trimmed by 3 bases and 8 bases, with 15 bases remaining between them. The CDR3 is CASSSGARGDEQFF. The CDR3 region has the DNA TGTGCCAGCAGCTCCGGGGCCCGCGGGGATGAGCAGTTCTTC.

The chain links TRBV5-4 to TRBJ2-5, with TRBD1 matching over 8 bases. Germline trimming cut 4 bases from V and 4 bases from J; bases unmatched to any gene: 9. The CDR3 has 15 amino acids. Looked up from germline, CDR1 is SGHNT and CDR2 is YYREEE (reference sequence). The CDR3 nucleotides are TGTGCCAGCAGCCTTGGGGGCAGGGGGCTAGAGACCCAGTACTTC. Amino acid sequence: CASSLGGRGLETQYF.

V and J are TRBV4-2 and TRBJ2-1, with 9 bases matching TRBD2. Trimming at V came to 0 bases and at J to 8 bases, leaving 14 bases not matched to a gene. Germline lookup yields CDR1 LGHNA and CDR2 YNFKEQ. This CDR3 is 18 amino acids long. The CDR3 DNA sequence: TGTGCCAGCAGCCAAGAGCCATCGCGTGCTAGCGGGGTGTATGAGCAGTTCTTC. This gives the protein CASSQEPSRASGVYEQFF.

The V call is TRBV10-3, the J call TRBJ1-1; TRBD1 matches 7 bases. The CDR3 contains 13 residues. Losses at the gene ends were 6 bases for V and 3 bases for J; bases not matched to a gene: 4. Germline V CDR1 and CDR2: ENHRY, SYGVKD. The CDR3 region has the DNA TGTGCCATCAGGATAGACAGGGACACTGAAGCTTTCTTT. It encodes CAIRIDRDTEAFF.

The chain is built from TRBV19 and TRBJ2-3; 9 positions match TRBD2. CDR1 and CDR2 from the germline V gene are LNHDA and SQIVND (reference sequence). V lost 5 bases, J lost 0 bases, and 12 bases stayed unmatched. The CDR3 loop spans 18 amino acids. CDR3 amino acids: CASSPLAGYPSSTDTQYF. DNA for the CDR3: TGTGCCAGTAGTCCCCTAGCGGGGTACCCTTCTAGCACAGATACGCAGTATTTT.

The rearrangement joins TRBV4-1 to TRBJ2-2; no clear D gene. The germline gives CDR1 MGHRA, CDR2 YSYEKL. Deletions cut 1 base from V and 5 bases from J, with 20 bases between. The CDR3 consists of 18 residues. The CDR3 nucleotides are TGCGCCAGCAGCCAAGTGAACCATTTCAGGTTGGGTACCGGGGAGCTGTTTTTT. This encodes CASSQVNHFRLGTGELFF.

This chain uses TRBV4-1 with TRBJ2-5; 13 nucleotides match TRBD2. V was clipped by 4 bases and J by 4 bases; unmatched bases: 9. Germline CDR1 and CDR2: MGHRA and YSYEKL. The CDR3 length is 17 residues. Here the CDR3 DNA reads TGCGCCAGCAGCCTAGGACTAGCGGGAGACGGGGCAGAGACCCAGTACTTC. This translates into CASSLGLAGDGAETQYF.

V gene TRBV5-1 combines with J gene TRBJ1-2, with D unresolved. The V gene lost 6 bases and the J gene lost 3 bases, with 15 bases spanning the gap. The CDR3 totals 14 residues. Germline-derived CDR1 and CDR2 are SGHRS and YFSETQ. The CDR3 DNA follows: TGCGCCAGCACCCCCCTCTCCGGAGACTATGGCTACACCTTC. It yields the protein CASTPLSGDYGYTF.

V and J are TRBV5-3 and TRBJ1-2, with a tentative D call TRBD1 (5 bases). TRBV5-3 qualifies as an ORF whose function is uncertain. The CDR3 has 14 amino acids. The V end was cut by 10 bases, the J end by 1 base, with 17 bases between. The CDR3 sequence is CARFRTGHNYGYTF. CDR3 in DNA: TGTGCCCGCTTCCGTACCGGACATAACTATGGCTACACCTTC.

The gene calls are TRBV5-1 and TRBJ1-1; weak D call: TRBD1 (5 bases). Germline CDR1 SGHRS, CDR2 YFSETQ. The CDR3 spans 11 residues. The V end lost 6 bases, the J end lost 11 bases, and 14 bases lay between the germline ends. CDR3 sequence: CASTGGGTAFF. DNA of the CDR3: TGCGCCAGCACCGGGGGGGGTACGGCTTTCTTT.